Included here is one TCR beta chain sequence, with context. The TEMRA cells underwent FACS enrichment, while the CD8+ and CD4+ T cells underwent negative isolation. This entry belongs to a study of CD8 T cells in Susac syndrome. The CDR3 is made up of 12 amino acids. Germline CDR1 and CDR2: SQVTM and ANQGSEA. Trimming removed 4 bases from V and 2 bases from J, with 9 bases in between. Random hexamers were used to reverse transcribe the RNA input (roughly 0.5 to 1 ug). An immunoSEQ multiplex PCR amplified TCR beta CDR3 over 54 Vbeta and 13 Jbeta. In TCRdb, the immunoSEQ multiplex PCR reads were re-called with MiXCR into one record per CDR3 protein. Of tens of thousands of distinct CDR3 sequences in the sample, 93% are singletons; the top ten hold about 0.54%.

Sequencing input: CD8+ T cells from PBMCs. The gene calls are TRBV29-1 and TRBJ2-7, with D perhaps assigned TRBD1 or TRBD2 (5 bases each). The sequence derives from a human donor in good health. CDR3 sequence (DNA): TGCAGCGTTGCAGGGACCGCCTACGAGCAGTACTTC. Its translation is CSVAGTAYEQYF.